The 17 T cell receptor beta chains listed next were all sequenced from one sample in a study of T cell repertoires in cytomegalovirus infection. Their antigens remain unidentified. TCRdb redid the calling of the reads with MiXCR, one entry per CDR3 protein. Here the sample spans around 800,000 distinct CDR3 sequences, approximately 29% being singletons. The sequencing used cultured CD8+ T cells from PBMCs, collected from culture after CMV antigen stimulation. Receptors originate from a human donor in good health (CMV status not recorded). Some clones in this sample may be carry-over from other donors' samples.

This clonotype was seen only a few times. The chain joins TRBV7-6 to TRBJ2-3; D possibly corresponds to TRBD1 (5 bases). The CDR3 extends over 14 amino acids. Germline V gene sequence: CDR1 SGHVS, CDR2 FNYEAQ. V lost 6 bases and J lost 0, with 10 bases in between. CDR3 sequence reads: CASRKTVSTDTQYF. The CDR3 nucleotides are TGTGCCAGCAGAAAGACAGTAAGCACAGATACGCAGTATTTT.

This clonotype was recorded a few times. The chain's CDR3 is CSARDPQAPNYGYTF. Here the CDR3 DNA reads TGCAGTGCTAGAGATCCGCAGGCCCCTAACTATGGCTACACCTTC. The chain carries TRBV20-1 and TRBJ1-2; D not certain. V lost 0 bases, J lost 0 bases, and 11 bases lay in between. CDR1 is DFQATT and CDR2 is SNEGSKA in the germline V gene (reference sequence). The CDR3 has 15 residues.

The chain employs TRBV2 and TRBJ2-2; TRBD1 agrees at 8 bases. This CDR3 has 14 amino acids. Germline loops: CDR1 SNHLY, CDR2 FYNNEI. V lost 8 bases, J lost 7 bases, and 9 bases stayed unmatched. The CDR3 DNA sequence: TGTGCCAGCGGGAGACAGGGGAAGAGCGGGGAGCTGTTTTTT. Residues: CASGRQGKSGELFF. Full variable domain (remainder filled in from reference TRBV2 and TRBJ2-2): EPEVTQTPSHQVTQMGQEVILRCVPISNHLYFYWYRQILGQKVEFLVSFYNNEISEKSEIFDDQFSVERPDGSNFTLKIRSTKLEDSAMYFCASGRQGKSGELFFGEGSRLTVL.

This chain links TRBV27 with TRBJ1-2; D remains unclear. The CDR3 runs to 12 residues. Trimming stripped 10 bases from V and 3 bases from J, with 12 bases between. Germline V gene lookup returns CDR1 MNHEY and CDR2 SMNVEV (reference sequence). CDR3 coding DNA: TGTGCCACCCCGCCGAGGGACTATGGCTACACCTTC. It codes for CATPPRDYGYTF.

J is TRBJ2-3 and V is TRBV7-9, with D possibly TRBD2 on 6 matching bases. CDR3 length: 15 residues. The V end was cut by 6 bases, the J end by 6 bases, with 19 bases between. CDR1 is SEHNR, CDR2 FQNEAQ, per germline (reference sequence). CDR3 amino acids: CASREVLPGDDTQYF. CDR3 DNA: TGTGCCAGCAGAGAGGTGCTCCCGGGGGACGATACGCAGTATTTT.

This clonotype was found once. The gene calls are TRBV7-8 and TRBJ2-7, with D maybe TRBD1 (6 bases). CDR1 and CDR2 from the germline V gene are SGHVS and FQNEAQ. The CDR3 totals 13 residues. V lost 5 bases and J 1 base, leaving 9 bases between the germline ends. CDR3 DNA: TGTGCCAGCAGCCGGGACAAGTCCTACGAGCAGTACTTC. This translates into CASSRDKSYEQYF.

The rearrangement links TRBV12-3 or TRBV12-4 to TRBJ2-1; 9 nucleotides match TRBD2. There are 20 residues in the CDR3. V was pared by 6 bases and J by 0 bases, with 18 bases of the junction left unmatched. The CDR3 is CASRGGGISGGKSSYNEQFF. Written as DNA, the CDR3 is TGTGCCAGCAGAGGTGGTGGTATTAGCGGGGGAAAGAGCTCCTACAATGAGCAGTTCTTC.

This clonotype was observed a few times. The V call is TRBV12-3 or TRBV12-4, the J call TRBJ2-7, with a tentative D call TRBD2 (6 bases). This CDR3 has 14 residues. Trimming removed 8 bases from V and 0 bases from J, with 14 bases in between. The CDR3 DNA sequence: TGTGCCAGCCACAAGGCGGGGTACTCCTACGAGCAGTACTTC. As protein: CASHKAGYSYEQYF.

This chain uses TRBV27 with TRBJ2-3; a weak D match, TRBD1 (5 bases). Trimming took 0 bases from V and 2 from J, leaving 9 bases between them. Germline CDR1 is MNHEY and CDR2 is SMNVEV (reference sequence). The length of the CDR3 is 15 residues. The CDR3 spells CASSLSPDTTDTQYF. In nucleotides, the CDR3 is TGTGCCAGCAGTTTATCTCCGGACACCACAGATACGCAGTATTTT.

In its sample, this clonotype was seen a few times. The chain combines TRBV6-5 with TRBJ1-1, with unresolved D. Germline V gene lookup returns CDR1 MNHEY and CDR2 SVGAGI. The CDR3 has 15 residues. V shed 0 bases and J shed 5 bases, with 13 bases lying between them. CDR3 nucleotide sequence: TGTGCCAGCAGTTACTCAAAGAGCGCGGGTACTGAAGCTTTCTTT. It is translated as CASSYSKSAGTEAFF.

About this clonotype: The junction and the germline gene differ at one end; a read error may be behind it. V is TRBV6-1 and J is TRBJ2-5; 7 positions agree with TRBD1. The V gene's germline CDR1 is MNHNS and CDR2 SASEGT. CDR3 length equals 14 residues. CDR3 nucleotides: TGTGCCAACAGTTTACAGGGGATCGAAGAGACCCAGTACTTC. This gives the protein CANSLQGIEETQYF.

This clonotype was counted a few times. The gene calls are TRBV6-6 and TRBJ2-6; D is unclear. V lost 2 bases and J lost 4, with 12 bases in between. From germline, CDR1 is MNHNY and CDR2 SVGAGI (reference sequence). CDR3 length equals 16 residues. The CDR3 bases are TGTGCCAGCAGTTACCACCCTAGGACCGGGGCCAACGTCCTGACTTTC. It encodes CASSYHPRTGANVLTF.

CDR3 nucleotide sequence: TGTGCCATCCCGGGGGAAGGGGCCAACGTCCTGACTTTC. The encoded protein is CAIPGEGANVLTF. V usage is TRBV10-3 and J usage is TRBJ2-6, with a tentative D call TRBD2 (6 bases). V was shortened by 8 bases and J by 4 bases, with 9 bases between the two germline ends. This CDR3 region has 13 residues. Germline V gene data show CDR1 as ENHRY and CDR2 as SYGVKD.

Details on this clonotype: A much larger clone is a single base away; this may be a read error. The chain recombines TRBV18 with TRBJ1-5, with D uncertain. Germline V lookup: CDR1 KGHSH, CDR2 LQKENI. This CDR3 contains 13 residues. Trimming pared 3 bases from V and 6 bases from J, leaving 9 bases between. This CDR3 reads CASSPNGVQPQHF. CDR3 coding DNA: TGTGCCAGCTCACCCAACGGTGTTCAGCCCCAGCATTTT.

This clonotype has ten or more counts. This rearrangement joins TRBV7-2 to TRBJ2-1, with TRBD2 matching over 11 bases. The CDR3 spans 11 residues. Losses at the gene ends were 8 bases for V and 12 bases for J; bases not matched to a gene: 3. Germline V gene lookup returns CDR1 SGHTA and CDR2 FQGNSA. The CDR3 loop is CASQTSGGQFF. CDR3 nucleotides: TGTGCCAGCCAAACTAGCGGGGGGCAGTTCTTC.

This clonotype was observed at least ten times. This chain connects TRBV27 to TRBJ1-2, with D possibly TRBD1 on 6 matching bases. Trimming removed 4 bases from V and 2 bases from J, with 23 bases in between. CDR3 length equals 18 residues. Germline loops: CDR1 MNHEY, CDR2 SMNVEV (reference sequence). As DNA, the CDR3 is TGTGCCAGCAGTTCGCTAATCTGGACAGATTCCGTGAACTATGGCTACACCTTC. As protein: CASSSLIWTDSVNYGYTF.

Only a few counts were recorded for this clonotype. The rearrangement uses TRBV7-2 and TRBJ1-5; D unclear. Trimming pared 5 bases from V and 5 bases from J, leaving 7 bases between. This CDR3 is 12 amino acids long. Germline V gene lookup returns CDR1 SGHTA and CDR2 FQGNSA. CDR3 DNA sequence: TGTGCCAGCAGCGTAGGGTATCAGCCCCAGCATTTT. Its translation: CASSVGYQPQHF.